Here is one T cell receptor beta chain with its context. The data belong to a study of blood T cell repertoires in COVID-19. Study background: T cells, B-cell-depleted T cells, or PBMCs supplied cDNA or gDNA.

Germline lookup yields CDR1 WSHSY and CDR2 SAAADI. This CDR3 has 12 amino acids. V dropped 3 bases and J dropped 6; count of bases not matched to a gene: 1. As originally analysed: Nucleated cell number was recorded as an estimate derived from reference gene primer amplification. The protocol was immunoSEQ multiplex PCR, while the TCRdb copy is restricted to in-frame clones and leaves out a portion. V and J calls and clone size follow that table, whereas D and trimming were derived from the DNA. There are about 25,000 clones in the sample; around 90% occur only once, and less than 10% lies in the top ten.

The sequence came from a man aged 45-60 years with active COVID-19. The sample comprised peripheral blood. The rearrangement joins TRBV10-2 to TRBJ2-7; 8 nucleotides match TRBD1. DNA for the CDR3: TGCGCCAGCAGTGAAGGACAGGGCGAGCAGTACGTC. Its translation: CASSEGQGEQYV.